This section outlines one TCR beta chain sequence together with its context. Other DNA sequences in this specimen translate into the identical CDR3. This sample stems from a study of blood T cell repertoires in COVID-19. Study information: The cDNA or gDNA used as material had been derived from T cells, B-cell-depleted T cells, or PBMCs.

Profiled with immunoSEQ multiplex PCR; TCRdb holds only in-frame clones, not every one. The table records over 130,000 clones, around 90% of them present only once. CDR1 and CDR2 (germline): MNHEY, SVGAGI. Trimming took off 2 bases at V and 0 bases at J, with 8 bases between the two ends. The CDR3 is 14 residues long. Seattle patient enrollment occurred during active infection, with longitudinal follow-up thereafter. J is TRBJ2-7 and V is TRBV6-5; no clear D gene. The sequence came from a human donor with COVID-19, enrolled during active disease. The donor label of this sample is uncertain. The sample taken for sequencing was peripheral blood. DNA for the CDR3: TGTGCCAGCAGTTACGATCGGGTCTCCTACGAGCAGTACTTC. Protein product: CASSYDRVSYEQYF.